These 30 T cell receptor beta chains share one sample of origin, sequenced in a study of cytomegalovirus exposure and HLA in healthy donors. Use of 60 Vbeta and 13 Jbeta primers characterized the PCR. Generated by immunoSEQ multiplex PCR, the TCRdb table keeps only in-frame clones and is missing some. The sample holds about 180,000 clones; 77% are singletons and the top ten take approximately 1.4%. Sequences were obtained from PBMCs. These receptors came from a young man in good health and CMV-seronegative.

The J gene is TRBJ1-4, the V gene TRBV10-3; possible D gene TRBD1, 5 bases. From germline, CDR1 is ENHRY and CDR2 SYGVKD. V was shortened by 4 bases and J by 3 bases, with 6 bases between the two germline ends. The CDR3 is 13 residues long. CDR3 in amino acids: CAISGQPNEKLFF. The CDR3 DNA reads as TGTGCCATCAGTGGACAGCCTAATGAAAAACTGTTTTTT.

V and J are TRBV7-3 and TRBJ2-1, with 8 nucleotides matching TRBD1. The junction had 3 bases not matched to a gene; V was cut back by 5 bases and J by 0 bases. The CDR3 is 15 amino acids. Germline V gene sequence: CDR1 SGHTA, CDR2 FQGTGA. The CDR3 sequence is CASSPDRGSYNEQFF. CDR3 in DNA: TGTGCCAGCAGCCCTGACAGGGGCTCCTACAATGAGCAGTTCTTC. Full variable domain (outside the CDR3, taken from reference TRBV7-3 and TRBJ2-1): GAGVSQTPSNKVTEKGKYVELRCDPISGHTALYWYRQSLGQGPEFLIYFQGTGAADDSGLPNDRFFAVRPEGSVSTLKIQRTERGDSAVYLCASSPDRGSYNEQFFGPGTRLTVL.

The genes are TRBV9 and TRBJ1-1; D not certain. The V and J ends lost 2 bases and 1 base respectively, with 6 bases between them. This CDR3 comprises 13 residues. CDR1 is SGDLS and CDR2 is YYNGEE in the germline V gene. CDR3 bases: TGTGCCAGCAGCGTGGGCCCGAACACTGAAGCTTTCTTT. It specifies CASSVGPNTEAFF.

The chain recombines TRBV6-4 with TRBJ2-3, with 11 positions matching TRBD2. This CDR3 is built from 15 residues. The ends lost 6 bases at V and 1 base at J; junction bases unmatched: 3. The germline CDR1 and CDR2 sequences are MRHNA and SNTAGT. The CDR3 reads CASSPTSGGTDTQYF. The CDR3 DNA reads TGTGCCAGCAGCCCGACTAGCGGGGGCACAGATACGCAGTATTTT.

V usage is TRBV2 and J usage is TRBJ1-3; 12 nucleotides match TRBD1. V dropped 8 bases and J dropped 2; count of bases not matched to a gene: 4. The CDR3 consists of 15 residues. CDR1 and CDR2 (germline): SNHLY, FYNNEI. In DNA form, the CDR3 reads TGTGCCAGCGGGGGGACAGGGGGCACTGGAAACACCATATATTTT. This codes for CASGGTGGTGNTIYF.

This chain connects TRBV7-9 to TRBJ1-1; unclear D gene. CDR1 is SEHNR and CDR2 is FQNEAQ in the germline V gene (reference sequence). Deletions cut 1 base from V and 0 bases from J, with 9 bases between. This CDR3 is built from 15 residues. The CDR3 spells CASSLDGVVNTEAFF. Here the CDR3 DNA reads TGTGCCAGCAGCTTAGATGGAGTCGTGAACACTGAAGCTTTCTTT.

This clone was observed a handful of times. The chain combines TRBV6-5 with TRBJ2-7; 7 bases match TRBD1. Germline CDR1 MNHEY, CDR2 SVGAGI. J was trimmed by 4 bases and V by 6 bases; bases with no gene match: 9. The CDR3 totals 14 residues. CDR3 loop: CASRDRDNLYEQYF. The CDR3 region has the DNA TGTGCCAGCAGAGACAGGGATAATCTGTACGAGCAGTACTTC.

This clone has more than one count but fewer than ten. This sequence joins TRBV9 and TRBJ2-3; D is uncertain. This CDR3 region has 14 residues. V gave up 1 base and J gave up 4 bases, with 10 bases separating them. In germline, CDR1 is SGDLS, CDR2 YYNGEE. CDR3 amino acids: CASSVNNIPDTQYF. CDR3 DNA sequence: TGTGCCAGCAGCGTAAATAACATACCAGATACGCAGTATTTT. The full variable domain, in which reference TRBV9 and TRBJ2-3 provide the parts outside the CDR3, is DSGVTQTPKHLITATGQRVTLRCSPRSGDLSVYWYQQSLDQGLQFLIQYYNGEERAKGNILERFSAQQFPDLHSELNLSSLELGDSALYFCASSVNNIPDTQYFGPGTRLTVL.

The chain combines TRBV2 with TRBJ2-3; 8 bases agree with TRBD2. CDR3 length equals 15 residues. The germline V gene encodes CDR1 SNHLY and CDR2 FYNNEI. V trimming: 1 base; J trimming: 13 bases; junction bases outside the gene matches: 13. The DNA for the CDR3 is TGTGCCAGCAGTGAAGTTCCGGGTAGCGGGGATGGGAAGTATTTT. It codes for CASSEVPGSGDGKYF.

V and J are TRBV6-5 and TRBJ2-7; tentative D call: TRBD2 (5 bases). Germline lookup yields CDR1 MNHEY and CDR2 SVGAGI. The CDR3 runs to 13 residues. The V and J ends lost 2 bases and 6 bases respectively, with 11 bases between them. Written as DNA, the CDR3 is TGTGCCAGCAGTTACCTAGCTGGAGGCGAGCAGTACTTC. Its translation is CASSYLAGGEQYF.

The rearrangement joins TRBV5-4 to TRBJ2-3; 7 positions agree with TRBD1. There are 12 residues in the CDR3. Germline trimming cut 0 bases from V and 12 bases from J; bases unmatched to any gene: 4. Germline V gene data show CDR1 as SGHNT and CDR2 as YYREEE (reference sequence). As DNA, the CDR3 is TGTGCCAGCAGCTTGGGACAGGGCCCCCAGTATTTT. This gives the protein CASSLGQGPQYF.

The chain links TRBV2 to TRBJ2-7, with 7 bases matching TRBD2. From germline, CDR1 is SNHLY and CDR2 FYNNEI. This CDR3 region has 17 residues. V shed 4 bases, J shed 4 bases, and the junction held 16 bases outside the gene matches. The CDR3 spells CASSGGGRIAGRYEQYF. CDR3 DNA sequence: TGTGCCAGCAGTGGGGGCGGGAGAATTGCGGGGAGATACGAGCAGTACTTC.

The rearrangement joins TRBV15 to TRBJ1-5, with a weak D call TRBD1 (5 bases). This CDR3 spans 16 amino acids. Trimming stripped 7 bases from V and 0 bases from J, with 16 bases between. The V gene's germline CDR1 is LNHNV and CDR2 YYDKDF (reference sequence). This chain's CDR3 is CATTNPSGPSNQPQHF. The CDR3 nucleotides read TGTGCCACCACCAACCCCTCAGGGCCTAGCAATCAGCCCCAGCATTTT. Variable domain in full (rest from reference TRBV15 and TRBJ1-5): DAMVIQNPRYQVTQFGKPVTLSCSQTLNHNVMYWYQQKSSQAPKLLFHYYDKDFNNEADTPDNFQSRRPNTSFCFLDIRSPGLGDTAMYLCATTNPSGPSNQPQHFGDGTRLSIL.

The chain employs TRBV9 and TRBJ2-5, with 12 bases identical to TRBD2. CDR1 is SGDLS, CDR2 YYNGEE, per germline. With 4 bases clipped from V and 2 bases from J, the junction kept 3 bases outside the gene matches. The CDR3 runs to 15 residues. The CDR3 here is CASSLGLAGQETQYF. Written as DNA, the CDR3 is TGTGCCAGCAGCCTCGGACTAGCGGGACAAGAGACCCAGTACTTC. The variable domain in full, with the rest retrieved from reference TRBV9 and TRBJ2-5, is DSGVTQTPKHLITATGQRVTLRCSPRSGDLSVYWYQQSLDQGLQFLIQYYNGEERAKGNILERFSAQQFPDLHSELNLSSLELGDSALYFCASSLGLAGQETQYFGPGTRLLVL.

V is TRBV23-1 and J is TRBJ2-1; D perhaps matches TRBD1 (6 bases). TRBV23-1 is labeled an ORF, and its function is uncertain. Trimming removed 10 bases from V and 2 bases from J, with 15 bases in between. This CDR3 is 14 amino acids long. CDR3 residues: CATPPRDTYNEQFF. Here the CDR3 DNA reads TGCGCCACTCCCCCCCGGGACACCTACAATGAGCAGTTCTTC.

The chain links TRBV5-1 to TRBJ1-1; 8 nucleotides line up with TRBD1. V shed 2 bases, J shed 4 bases, and the junction held 7 bases outside the gene matches. Per the germline V gene, CDR1 is SGHRS and CDR2 is YFSETQ. There are 15 residues in the CDR3. The CDR3, as DNA: TGCGCCAGCAGCTTCAGTGGACAGGGTTCCACTGAAGCTTTCTTT. It encodes CASSFSGQGSTEAFF.

Comment on this clone: Other DNA sequences within the sample encode an identical CDR3. The chain uses TRBV29-1 and TRBJ1-1; D not certain. CDR3 size: 13 residues. V was trimmed by 2 bases and J by 8 bases, leaving 15 bases between them. The germline CDR1 and CDR2 sequences are SQVTM and ANQGSEA. CDR3 region: CSVEKVAGPEAFF. CDR3 sequence (DNA): TGCAGCGTTGAAAAGGTAGCGGGCCCCGAAGCTTTCTTT.

The rearrangement uses TRBV12-2 and TRBJ1-2. TRBV12-2 is a listed pseudogene. This CDR3 comprises 14 residues. CDR3 protein: CASRLAGGGYGYTF. As DNA, the CDR3 is TGTGCAAGTCGCTTAGCCGGCGGGGGGTATGGCTACACCTTC.

V usage is TRBV25-1 and J usage is TRBJ1-1, with a possible D match to TRBD1 (5 bases). The CDR3 sequence is 13 residues long. The germline V gene has CDR1 MGHDK and CDR2 SYGVNS. Trimming cost V 6 bases and J 4 bases, with 12 bases left between them. The chain's CDR3 is CASSRWGVTEAFF. The DNA of the CDR3 is TGTGCCAGCAGCAGGTGGGGGGTCACTGAAGCTTTCTTT.

The chain combines TRBV4-2 with TRBJ1-6; D unclear. Per the germline V gene, CDR1 is LGHNA and CDR2 is YNFKEQ. V was pared by 0 bases and J by 4 bases, with 7 bases between. CDR3 length: 15 residues. CDR3 protein: CASSQDLGYNSPLHF. DNA for the CDR3: TGTGCCAGCAGCCAAGATCTCGGGTATAATTCACCCCTCCACTTT.

The chain couples TRBV4-3 to TRBJ2-5, with 7 bases matching TRBD1. V trimming: 0 bases; J trimming: 1 base; junction bases outside the gene matches: 5. Germline CDR1 reads LGHNA; CDR2 reads YSLEER. This CDR3 has 16 residues. The CDR3 loop is CASSQDIGTAQETQYF. In DNA form, the CDR3 reads TGCGCCAGCAGCCAAGACATCGGGACAGCCCAAGAGACCCAGTACTTC.

The genes are TRBV6-1 and TRBJ2-2; tentatively, D is TRBD2 (5 bases). With 4 bases removed from V and 1 base from J, the gap between germline ends came to 13 bases. Germline V gives CDR1 MNHNS, CDR2 SASEGT. The CDR3 sequence is 16 residues long. CDR3 nucleotides: TGTGCCAGCAGTGTTTTGCGGGTTGAGAACACCGGGGAGCTGTTTTTT. Residues: CASSVLRVENTGELFF.

V gene TRBV7-8 combines with J gene TRBJ2-7; 12 nucleotides align to TRBD2. This CDR3 is 15 amino acids long. After removal of 0 bases from V and 4 bases from J, the junction contained 1 base not matched to a gene. Germline V gives CDR1 SGHVS, CDR2 FQNEAQ. The CDR3 protein is CASSLATSGSYEQYF. CDR3 coding DNA: TGTGCCAGCAGCTTAGCGACTAGCGGGAGTTACGAGCAGTACTTC. The variable domain in full, with the rest retrieved from reference TRBV7-8 and TRBJ2-7, is GAGVSQSPRYKVAKRGQDVALRCDPISGHVSLFWYQQALGQGPEFLTYFQNEAQLDKSGLPSDRFFAERPEGSVSTLKIQRTQQEDSAVYLCASSLATSGSYEQYFGPGTRLTVT.

The rearrangement uses TRBV18 and TRBJ2-1, with no clear D. V gave up 3 bases and J gave up 7 bases, with 13 bases separating them. The CDR3 contains 14 residues. In germline, CDR1 is KGHSH, CDR2 LQKENI. The CDR3 here is CASSPERLGNEQFF. The CDR3 nucleotides read TGTGCCAGCTCACCTGAGCGCCTAGGAAATGAGCAGTTCTTC.

This clone occurred once. This chain joins TRBV7-6 and TRBJ2-1; weak D call: TRBD1 (5 bases). V was pared by 5 bases and J by 9 bases, with 20 bases between. The CDR3 sequence is 15 residues long. Germline V gene data show CDR1 as SGHVS and CDR2 as FNYEAQ. The DNA of the CDR3 is TGTGCCAGCAGCCCCCGCCAGGGTGGCGTTGGTGAGCAGTTCTTC. This sequence encodes CASSPRQGGVGEQFF.

The rearrangement links TRBV5-1 to TRBJ1-2, with 7 nucleotides matching TRBD1. This CDR3 spans 13 amino acids. The germline V gene encodes CDR1 SGHRS and CDR2 YFSETQ. The V gene end was trimmed by 4 bases and the J gene end by 2 bases; junction bases not matched to a gene: 2. CDR3 coding DNA: TGCGCCAGCAGCCGGGACAGAAACTATGGCTACACCTTC. Translating it yields CASSRDRNYGYTF.

This chain uses TRBV2 with TRBJ1-2; D remains ambiguous. The CDR3 has 14 amino acids. V was shortened by 4 bases and J by 4 bases, with 13 bases between the two germline ends. Germline CDR1 reads SNHLY; CDR2 reads FYNNEI. The CDR3 DNA reads TGTGCCAGCAGTGCGGGAACGGTTCCCTATGGCTACACCTTC. Residues: CASSAGTVPYGYTF.

This chain joins TRBV7-8 and TRBJ2-1; 10 bases fit TRBD2. V dropped 2 bases and J dropped 8; count of bases not matched to a gene: 9. The CDR3 is made up of 16 amino acids. Germline V gene data show CDR1 as SGHVS and CDR2 as FQNEAQ. In DNA form, the CDR3 reads TGTGCCAGCAGCTTACCTCTAGCGGGGGTACGGGATGAGCAGTTCTTC. Its protein product is CASSLPLAGVRDEQFF.

This clone was recorded only once. V and J are TRBV11-3 and TRBJ2-5; TRBD1 is a possible D gene (5 bases). The CDR3 has 16 amino acids. Germline V gene lookup returns CDR1 SGHNT and CDR2 YENEEA. V lost 1 base to trimming and J lost 2 bases, with 14 bases between them. The DNA for the CDR3 is TGTGCCAGCAGCTTAGGAGGTGCAGGGTTACAAGAGACCCAGTACTTC. It translates to CASSLGGAGLQETQYF. The complete variable domain, with remaining parts taken from reference TRBV11-3 and TRBJ2-5, reads EAGVVQSPRYKIIEKKQPVAFWCNPISGHNTLYWYLQNLGQGPELLIRYENEEAVDDSQLPKDRFSAERLKGVDSTLKIQPAELGDSAVYLCASSLGGAGLQETQYFGPGTRLLVL.

V usage is TRBV19 and J usage is TRBJ2-4, with 8 bases matching TRBD1. The germline CDR1 and CDR2 sequences are LNHDA and SQIVND (reference sequence). The V gene end was trimmed by 4 bases and the J gene end by 2 bases; junction bases not matched to a gene: 13. CDR3 length: 18 amino acids. The CDR3 sequence: CASSTSSGGAGSKNIQYF. The CDR3 bases are TGTGCCAGTAGTACTTCATCAGGGGGCGCGGGGTCCAAAAACATTCAGTACTTC.